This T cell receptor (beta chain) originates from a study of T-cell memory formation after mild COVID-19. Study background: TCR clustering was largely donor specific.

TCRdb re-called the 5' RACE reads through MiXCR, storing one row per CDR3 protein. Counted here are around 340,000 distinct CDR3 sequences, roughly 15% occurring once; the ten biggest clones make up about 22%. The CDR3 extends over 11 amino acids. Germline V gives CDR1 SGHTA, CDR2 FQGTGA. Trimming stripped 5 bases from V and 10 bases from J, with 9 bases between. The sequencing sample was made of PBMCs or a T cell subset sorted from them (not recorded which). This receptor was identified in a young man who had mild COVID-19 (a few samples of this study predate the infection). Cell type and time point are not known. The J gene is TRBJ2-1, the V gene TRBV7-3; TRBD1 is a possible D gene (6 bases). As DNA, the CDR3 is TGTGCCAGCAGCCACGGGACAGAGCAGTTCTTC. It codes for CASSHGTEQFF.